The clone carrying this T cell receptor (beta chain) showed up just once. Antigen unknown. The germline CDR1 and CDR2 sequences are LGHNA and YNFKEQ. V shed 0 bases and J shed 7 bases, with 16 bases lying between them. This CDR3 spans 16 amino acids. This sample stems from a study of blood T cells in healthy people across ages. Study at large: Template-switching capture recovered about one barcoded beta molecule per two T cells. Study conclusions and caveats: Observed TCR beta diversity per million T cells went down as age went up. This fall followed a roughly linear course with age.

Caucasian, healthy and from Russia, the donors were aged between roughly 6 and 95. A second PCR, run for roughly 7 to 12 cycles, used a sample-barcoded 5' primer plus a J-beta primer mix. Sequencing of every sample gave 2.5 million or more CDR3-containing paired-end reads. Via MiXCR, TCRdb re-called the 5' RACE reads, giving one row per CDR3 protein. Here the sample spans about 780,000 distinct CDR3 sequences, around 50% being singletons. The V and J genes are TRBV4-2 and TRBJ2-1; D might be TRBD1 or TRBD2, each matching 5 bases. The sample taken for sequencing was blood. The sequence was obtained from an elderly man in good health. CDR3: CASSQDGAGMLNEQFF. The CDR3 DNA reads TGTGCCAGCAGCCAAGATGGGGCCGGGATGTTGAATGAGCAGTTCTTC.